The clone carrying this T cell receptor (beta chain) has a count of ten or more. Its antigen is still unknown. The data originate from a study of neurological immune-mediated disorders. Whole-study findings and limits: HTLV-1-associated myelopathy led in TCR clonal expansion, while multiple sclerosis ranked lowest, below healthy controls. None of the CDR3 amino acid sequences in expanded clones turned up in more than one subject, which points to private repertoires in all groups.

V lost 0 bases and J 4 bases, leaving 8 bases between the germline ends. CDR1 is SGHRS and CDR2 is YFSETQ in the germline V gene. There are 14 residues in the CDR3. By 5'RACE with 10-nucleotide random UMIs, the cDNA was made. In TCRdb, the 5' RACE reads were re-called with MiXCR into one record per CDR3 protein. The table has under 40,000 distinct CDR3 sequences, approximately 7.2% seen once. There were about a million CD4+ or CD8+ T cells used in the sorted libraries. The V call is TRBV5-1, the J call TRBJ1-5, with D tentatively TRBD1 (6 bases). The sample taken for sequencing was CD4+ T cells from blood. The receptor's source is a man in his fifties or sixties in good health. The CDR3 DNA is TGCGCCAGCAGCTTGGGGGGGACAAATCAGCCCCAGCATTTT. Encoded protein: CASSLGGTNQPQHF.